Below are 7 T cell receptor beta chains sequenced from a single sample in a study of blood T cell repertoires in COVID-19. Profiling relied on immunoSEQ multiplex PCR, and the TCRdb table lists in-frame clones only, not all of them. Of 200,000 to 300,000 clones listed, approximately 86% are singletons. Sequencing was carried out using PBMCs or T cells enriched from blood (not recorded which). These receptors were collected from a woman under 30 who had recovered from COVID-19.

The V and J genes are TRBV7-9 and TRBJ1-4, with 10 bases fitting TRBD1. Germline lookup yields CDR1 SEHNR and CDR2 FQNEAQ (reference sequence). The CDR3 is 15 amino acids. Unmatched junction bases numbered 7, after V lost 5 bases and J lost 7 bases. CDR3 residues: CASSPETGGGEKLFF. The CDR3 DNA reads TGTGCCAGCAGCCCAGAGACAGGGGGCGGTGAAAAACTGTTTTTT.

This clone was detected a few times. The genes are TRBV2 and TRBJ2-7; 8 bases line up with TRBD1. The CDR3 has 14 residues. V was clipped by 6 bases and J by 3 bases; unmatched bases: 7. The germline V gene encodes CDR1 SNHLY and CDR2 FYNNEI. CDR3 amino acids: CASRGAGGIYEQYF. CDR3 sequence (DNA): TGTGCCAGCAGGGGTGCAGGGGGCATCTACGAGCAGTACTTC.

The CDR3 reads CASNDDRGNYGYTF. CDR3 bases: TGTGCCAGTAACGACGACAGGGGAAACTATGGCTACACCTTC. The V gene is TRBV19, the J gene TRBJ1-2; 8 nucleotides align to TRBD1. The CDR3 length is 14 residues. The trim removed 7 bases at V and 2 bases at J, leaving 6 bases unmatched. The germline V gene encodes CDR1 LNHDA and CDR2 SQIVND (reference sequence).

The CDR3 coding sequence is TGTGCCAGCAGAACAAGGGGGAATGAGCAGTTCTTC. The encoded protein is CASRTRGNEQFF. This sequence joins TRBV9 and TRBJ2-1, with D possibly being TRBD1 (6 bases). V shed 5 bases and J shed 7 bases, with 10 bases lying between them. Germline CDR1 is SGDLS and CDR2 is YYNGEE. This CDR3 contains 12 residues.

The chain uses TRBV5-4 and TRBJ2-1; 7 bases map to TRBD2. Per germline, CDR1 SGHNT and CDR2 YYREEE (reference sequence). Trimming cost V 4 bases and J 9 bases; bases outside gene matches: 4. The CDR3 has 12 amino acids. The CDR3 bases are TGTGCCAGCAGCCCCGGGACTACTGAGCAGTTCTTC. Translating gives CASSPGTTEQFF.

J is TRBJ2-7 and V is TRBV2; 8 bases agree with TRBD1. This CDR3 is built from 14 residues. J was trimmed by 0 bases and V by 10 bases; bases with no gene match: 8. CDR1 SNHLY and CDR2 FYNNEI come from the germline V gene. CDR3 region: CATDAGTGSYEQYF. CDR3 nucleotides: TGTGCCACAGATGCCGGGACAGGCTCCTACGAGCAGTACTTC.

The chain joins TRBV28 to TRBJ2-1; a weak D match, TRBD1 (6 bases). Trimming took 5 bases from V and 2 from J, leaving 13 bases between them. Germline V gives CDR1 MDHEN, CDR2 SYDVKM. The CDR3 is made up of 15 amino acids. The CDR3 DNA reads TGTGCCAGCAGTCTGACAGGCCTCCCCTACAATGAGCAGTTCTTC. The encoded protein is CASSLTGLPYNEQFF.